These 18 T cell receptor beta chains were all obtained from the same sample, sequenced in a study of blood T cell repertoires in COVID-19. Data came from immunoSEQ multiplex PCR; TCRdb stores just in-frame clones and leaves some out. The table shows 90,000 or so clones, with about 70% occurring only once. The sample consisted of peripheral blood. These receptors were collected from a woman aged 60-70 years in a cohort sampled during active or convalescent COVID-19.

This clone has just a few counts. This sequence joins TRBV5-1 and TRBJ2-5; 10 nucleotides agree with TRBD2. The CDR3 is 16 residues long. V was pared by 0 bases and J by 1 base, with 3 bases of the junction left unmatched. Germline V lookup: CDR1 SGHRS, CDR2 YFSETQ. CDR3 coding DNA: TGCGCCAGCAGCTTGGAGCGGGGGGGCCGCCAAGAGACCCAGTACTTC. It is translated as CASSLERGGRQETQYF.

The chain carries TRBV29-1 and TRBJ2-7; tentatively, D is TRBD1 (7 bases). The CDR3 runs 12 residues. Per the germline V gene, CDR1 is SQVTM and CDR2 is ANQGSEA. V lost 6 bases, J lost 6 bases, and 15 bases lay in between. The CDR3 DNA is TGCAGCGTCAGTCAGGGGGGACTCGAGCAGTACTTC. It codes for CSVSQGGLEQYF.

J is TRBJ2-7 and V is TRBV2; 7 bases match TRBD1. The CDR3 runs to 15 residues. The V gene's germline CDR1 is SNHLY and CDR2 FYNNEI. J lost 0 bases, V lost 7 bases, and 9 bases had no gene match. The CDR3 nucleotides read TGTGCCAGCACTCTCCGCCGGGACAGCTCCTACGAGCAGTACTTC. Translated: CASTLRRDSSYEQYF.

The chain is built from TRBV12-3 or TRBV12-4 and TRBJ1-2; weak D call: TRBD1 (6 bases). CDR3 length: 13 residues. V was pared by 6 bases and J by 2 bases, with 10 bases between. This chain's CDR3 is CASSSGQNYGYTF. The CDR3 DNA reads TGTGCCAGCAGCTCGGGACAAAACTATGGCTACACCTTC.

Ten or more counts support this clone. The gene calls are TRBV5-1 and TRBJ2-1, with a weak D call TRBD1 (6 bases). Germline lookup yields CDR1 SGHRS and CDR2 YFSETQ. Trimming cost V 4 bases and J 3 bases, with 14 bases left between them. The CDR3 spans 15 residues. The CDR3 is CASSNPGQNYNEQFF. The CDR3 coding sequence is TGCGCCAGCAGCAACCCGGGACAAAACTACAATGAGCAGTTCTTC.

This clone was detected only once. V and J are TRBV7-2 and TRBJ2-2, with 7 positions matching TRBD1. This CDR3 region has 14 residues. Germline-derived CDR1 and CDR2 are SGHTA and FQGNSA. V shed 5 bases and J 4 bases; nucleotides not matched to a gene: 4. DNA for the CDR3: TGTGCCAGCAGCCCGGGACAGAGCACCGGGGAGCTGTTTTTT. Translating it yields CASSPGQSTGELFF. Full variable domain (remainder filled in from reference TRBV7-2 and TRBJ2-2): GAGVSQSPSNKVTEKGKDVELRCDPISGHTALYWYRQSLGQGLEFLIYFQGNSAPDKSGLPSDRFSAERTGGSVSTLTIQRTQQEDSAVYLCASSPGQSTGELFFGEGSRLTVL.

This chain connects TRBV11-3 to TRBJ2-1, with D perhaps TRBD2 (6 bases). The CDR3 has 16 amino acids. Trimming removed 2 bases at V and 1 base at J, with 12 bases between. Germline loops: CDR1 SGHNT, CDR2 YENEEA. The CDR3 reads CASSLFSGRSYNEQFF. The CDR3 DNA sequence: TGTGCCAGCAGCTTATTCTCAGGGAGGTCCTACAATGAGCAGTTCTTC. Full variable domain (remainder filled in from reference TRBV11-3 and TRBJ2-1): EAGVVQSPRYKIIEKKQPVAFWCNPISGHNTLYWYLQNLGQGPELLIRYENEEAVDDSQLPKDRFSAERLKGVDSTLKIQPAELGDSAVYLCASSLFSGRSYNEQFFGPGTRLTVL.

The J gene is TRBJ1-5, the V gene TRBV18; 7 nucleotides line up with TRBD1. The CDR3 is 14 residues long. With 1 base clipped from V and 6 bases from J, the junction kept 3 bases outside the gene matches. Germline V CDR1 and CDR2: KGHSH, LQKENI. The CDR3 DNA reads TGTGCCAGCTCACCACTGGCAGGGGGTCAGCCCCAGCATTTT. Protein: CASSPLAGGQPQHF.

This clone was recorded a few times. This rearrangement joins TRBV30 to TRBJ2-3, with a possible D match to TRBD1 (6 bases). Germline values: CDR1 GTSNPN, CDR2 SVGIG (reference sequence). Trimming removed 4 bases from V and 4 bases from J, with 12 bases in between. The CDR3 totals 13 residues. The CDR3 region has the DNA TGTGCCTGGACACTCTCAGGGGCAGATACGCAGTATTTT. The encoded protein is CAWTLSGADTQYF.

The chain combines TRBV11-2 with TRBJ2-3; D is undetermined. Trimming stripped 8 bases from V and 1 base from J, with 10 bases between. Germline CDR1 and CDR2: SGHAT and FQNNGV. CDR3 length: 13 residues. CDR3 DNA sequence: TGTGCCAGCCACAGTCGCGGCACAGATACGCAGTATTTT. This gives the protein CASHSRGTDTQYF.

This clone was recorded once. This sequence joins TRBV6-5 and TRBJ1-3, with D uncertain. The CDR3 spans 15 residues. Trimming pared 6 bases from V and 2 bases from J, leaving 14 bases between. Germline CDR1 and CDR2: MNHEY and SVGAGI. DNA for the CDR3: TGTGCCAGCAGCCCACGGGGAGTAGCTGGAAACACCATATATTTT. The encoded protein is CASSPRGVAGNTIYF.

Only one count was recorded for this clone. The gene calls are TRBV24-1 and TRBJ1-4, with 8 positions matching TRBD1. The CDR3 covers 15 residues. The germline gives CDR1 KGHDR, CDR2 SFDVKD. V lost 4 bases and J lost 7; bases outside the gene matches: 7. The CDR3 bases are TGTGCCACCAGTGACCGTGGACAGGGTGGTGAAAAACTGTTTTTT. As protein: CATSDRGQGGEKLFF.

V is TRBV2 and J is TRBJ2-6; D ambiguous. Trimming removed 3 bases at V and 0 bases at J, with 6 bases between. The CDR3 contains 15 residues. Germline-derived CDR1 and CDR2 are SNHLY and FYNNEI. CDR3 sequence reads: CASSDGYSGANVLTF. CDR3 nucleotides: TGTGCCAGCAGTGACGGGTACTCTGGGGCCAACGTCCTGACTTTC. Full variable domain (rest looked up from reference TRBV2 and TRBJ2-6): EPEVTQTPSHQVTQMGQEVILRCVPISNHLYFYWYRQILGQKVEFLVSFYNNEISEKSEIFDDQFSVERPDGSNFTLKIRSTKLEDSAMYFCASSDGYSGANVLTFGAGSRLTVL.

V gene TRBV19 combines with J gene TRBJ2-2; maybe TRBD1 (6 bases). Trimming cost V 10 bases and J 5 bases, with 26 bases left between them. The CDR3 is made up of 17 amino acids. Germline CDR1 and CDR2: LNHDA and SQIVND (reference sequence). Here the CDR3 DNA reads TGTGCCACCCAGGGGCTACGACCAACCTCGTGGACCGGGGAGCTGTTTTTT. This sequence encodes CATQGLRPTSWTGELFF.

The rearrangement links TRBV7-6 to TRBJ1-5; D remains ambiguous. V lost 5 bases to trimming and J lost 4 bases, with 9 bases between them. Germline CDR1 is SGHVS and CDR2 is FNYEAQ. The CDR3 is 13 amino acids. CDR3 residues: CASSPGENQPQHF. Here the CDR3 DNA reads TGTGCCAGCAGCCCCGGGGAGAATCAGCCCCAGCATTTT.

The chain couples TRBV5-1 to TRBJ2-2; 12 bases line up with TRBD1. Germline CDR1 is SGHRS and CDR2 is YFSETQ. The CDR3 sequence is 16 residues long. The V gene end was trimmed by 4 bases and the J gene end by 4 bases; junction bases not matched to a gene: 5. The CDR3 nucleotides read TGCGCCAGCAGCAGGGGACAGGGGGCGTTCACCGGGGAGCTGTTTTTT. As protein: CASSRGQGAFTGELFF.

This clone was detected only a few times. The chain couples TRBV12-3 or TRBV12-4 to TRBJ2-5; D perhaps matches TRBD2 (7 bases). The V gene lost 3 bases and the J gene lost 4 bases, with 9 bases spanning the gap. The CDR3 has 13 residues. CDR3 in amino acids: CASSFGGPETQYF. The CDR3 region has the DNA TGTGCCAGCAGTTTCGGGGGGCCAGAGACCCAGTACTTC.

The chain couples TRBV13 to TRBJ2-5; 9 bases agree with TRBD1. Germline V gene data show CDR1 as PRHDT and CDR2 as FYEKMQ (reference sequence). The CDR3 has 13 residues. After removal of 5 bases from V and 5 bases from J, the junction contained 3 bases not matched to a gene. DNA of the CDR3: TGTGCCAGCAGCCCGACAGGGGGTGAGACCCAGTACTTC. Translated: CASSPTGGETQYF.